Below, 10 T cell receptor beta chains from the same sample are listed, as sequenced in a study of blood T cell repertoires in COVID-19. Clones were sequenced by immunoSEQ multiplex PCR, and TCRdb holds only the in-frame ones, with some missing. This table has roughly 250,000 clones, approximately 78% appearing once. Sequencing was done on a sample of peripheral blood. These receptor sequences come from a woman aged 60-70 years with active or convalescent COVID-19.

V gene TRBV4-1 combines with J gene TRBJ1-1; TRBD1 matches at 9 bases. Germline lookup yields CDR1 MGHRA and CDR2 YSYEKL. This CDR3 is 18 amino acids long. V dropped 0 bases and J dropped 4; count of bases not matched to a gene: 12. The CDR3 DNA is TGCGCCAGCAGCCAAGAGCCCGGGACAGGGAGCCTGAGCACTGAAGCTTTCTTT. Translated, it gives CASSQEPGTGSLSTEAFF.

The chain couples TRBV18 to TRBJ2-5; D might be TRBD2 (6 bases). Germline assignment: CDR1 KGHSH and CDR2 LQKENI. The CDR3 is made up of 12 amino acids. V was trimmed by 6 bases and J by 5 bases, leaving 10 bases between them. CDR3 sequence (DNA): TGTGCCAGCTCGACCCGGGGGGAGACCCAGTACTTC. Translated, it gives CASSTRGETQYF.

The chain carries TRBV6-2 or TRBV6-3 and TRBJ2-3; a possible D gene is TRBD1 (7 bases). Germline-derived CDR1 and CDR2 are MNHEY and SVGEGT. The germline V and J ends were trimmed by 5 bases and 2 bases, with 20 bases remaining between them. CDR3 size: 17 residues. DNA for the CDR3: TGTGCCAGCAGTCCCATCGTCAGGGGGGCGTACACAGATACGCAGTATTTT. Residues: CASSPIVRGAYTDTQYF.

The rearrangement links TRBV6-5 to TRBJ2-1, with D tentatively TRBD1 (5 bases). There are 12 residues in the CDR3. Between the trimmed V and J ends, which lost 6 bases and 6 bases, there was a span of 9 bases. Germline V gene sequence: CDR1 MNHEY, CDR2 SVGAGI. DNA of the CDR3: TGTGCCAGCAGCAAGGGGCTCAATGAGCAGTTCTTC. Amino acids: CASSKGLNEQFF.

This clone appeared once. The V call is TRBV7-9, the J call TRBJ1-5, with a tentative D call TRBD1 (6 bases). Trimming pared 4 bases from V and 5 bases from J, leaving 12 bases between. This CDR3 has 14 amino acids. Germline V lookup: CDR1 SEHNR, CDR2 FQNEAQ (reference sequence). In DNA form, the CDR3 reads TGTGCCAGCAGCTCAGGACAGTCTTATCAGCCCCAGCATTTT. Translated, it gives CASSSGQSYQPQHF.

The V and J genes are TRBV6-6 and TRBJ1-5, with 7 bases fitting TRBD1. The J segment lost 4 bases and the V segment lost 7 bases, leaving 4 bases of the junction unmatched. The CDR3 totals 13 residues. In germline, CDR1 is MNHNY, CDR2 SVGAGI (reference sequence). The CDR3 region has the DNA TGTGCCAGCACCCCGGACAGGAATCAGCCCCAGCATTTT. Encoded protein: CASTPDRNQPQHF.

The chain carries TRBV2 and TRBJ1-3; D is unresolved. This CDR3 spans 14 amino acids. The V end was cut by 8 bases, the J end by 0 bases, with 11 bases between. The germline V gene has CDR1 SNHLY and CDR2 FYNNEI. CDR3 sequence (DNA): TGTGCCAGCTCGAGAGAGAGCTCTGGAAACACCATATATTTT. Translating gives CASSRESSGNTIYF.

The chain joins TRBV6-5 to TRBJ2-4, with D possibly matching TRBD1 (6 bases). The germline CDR1 and CDR2 sequences are MNHEY and SVGAGI. Trimming removed 6 bases from V and 8 bases from J, with 20 bases in between. The CDR3 length is 15 residues. The CDR3: CASSPTAQGLDIQYF. The CDR3, as DNA: TGTGCCAGCAGCCCAACGGCCCAGGGGCTTGACATTCAGTACTTC.

The V call is TRBV12-3 or TRBV12-4, the J call TRBJ2-7, with D tentatively TRBD1 (6 bases). V was shortened by 2 bases and J by 5 bases, with 10 bases between the two germline ends. This CDR3 contains 13 residues. CDR3 sequence (DNA): TGTGCCAGCAGTTTAAACAGGGCCAACGAGCAGTACTTC. It codes for CASSLNRANEQYF.

The chain carries TRBV9 and TRBJ2-1, with TRBD1 as a possible D gene (6 bases). V gave up 4 bases and J gave up 0 bases, with 11 bases separating them. The CDR3 has 15 residues. CDR1 and CDR2 (germline): SGDLS, YYNGEE. The CDR3 nucleotides are TGTGCCAGCAGCCCCATAGGGGGCTCCTACAATGAGCAGTTCTTC. Translated, it gives CASSPIGGSYNEQFF.